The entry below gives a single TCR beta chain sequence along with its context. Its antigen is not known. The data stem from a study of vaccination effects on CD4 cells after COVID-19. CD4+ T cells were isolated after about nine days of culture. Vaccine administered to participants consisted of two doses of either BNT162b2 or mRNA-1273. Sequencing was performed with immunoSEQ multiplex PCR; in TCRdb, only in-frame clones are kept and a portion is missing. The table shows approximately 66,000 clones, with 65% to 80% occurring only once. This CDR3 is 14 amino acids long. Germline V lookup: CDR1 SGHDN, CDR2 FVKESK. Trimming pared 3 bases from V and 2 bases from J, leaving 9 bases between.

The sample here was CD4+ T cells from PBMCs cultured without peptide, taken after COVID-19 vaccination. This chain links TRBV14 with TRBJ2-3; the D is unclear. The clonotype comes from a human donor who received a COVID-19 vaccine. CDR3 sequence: CASSHNIHTDTQYF. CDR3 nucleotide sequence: TGTGCCAGCAGCCATAACATACACACAGATACGCAGTATTTT.